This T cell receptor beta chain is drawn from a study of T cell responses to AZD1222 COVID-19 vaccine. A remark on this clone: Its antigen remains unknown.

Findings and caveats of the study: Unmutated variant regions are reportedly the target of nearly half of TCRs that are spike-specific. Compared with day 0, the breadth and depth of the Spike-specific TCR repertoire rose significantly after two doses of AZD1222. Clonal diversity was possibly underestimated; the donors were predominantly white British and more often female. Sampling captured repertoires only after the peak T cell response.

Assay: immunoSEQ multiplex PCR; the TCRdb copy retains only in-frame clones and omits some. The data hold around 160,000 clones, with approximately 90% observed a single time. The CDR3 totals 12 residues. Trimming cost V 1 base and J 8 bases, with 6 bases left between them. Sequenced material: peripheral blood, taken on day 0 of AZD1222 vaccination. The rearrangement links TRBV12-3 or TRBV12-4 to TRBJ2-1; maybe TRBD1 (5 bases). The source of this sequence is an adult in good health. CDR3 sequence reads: CASSLGGDEQFF. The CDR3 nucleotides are TGTGCCAGCAGTTTAGGGGGCGATGAGCAGTTCTTC.